The T cell receptor beta chain under discussion was sequenced for a study of blood T cell repertoires in COVID-19. Generated by immunoSEQ multiplex PCR, the TCRdb table keeps only in-frame clones and is missing some. This sample has approximately 170,000 clones, with less than 90% found just once. Germline V gene sequence: CDR1 MDHEN, CDR2 SYDVKM. The trim removed 6 bases at V and 8 bases at J, leaving 9 bases unmatched. The CDR3 consists of 14 residues. The chain has TRBV28 and TRBJ2-2; 7 positions match TRBD2. The source of this sequence is a woman aged 45-65 years who had recovered from COVID-19. Sequenced material: PBMCs or T cells enriched from blood (not recorded which). The CDR3 bases are TGTGCCAGCAGGTCGGGAACACTAGCGGGGGAGCTGTTTTTT. Protein product: CASRSGTLAGELFF.